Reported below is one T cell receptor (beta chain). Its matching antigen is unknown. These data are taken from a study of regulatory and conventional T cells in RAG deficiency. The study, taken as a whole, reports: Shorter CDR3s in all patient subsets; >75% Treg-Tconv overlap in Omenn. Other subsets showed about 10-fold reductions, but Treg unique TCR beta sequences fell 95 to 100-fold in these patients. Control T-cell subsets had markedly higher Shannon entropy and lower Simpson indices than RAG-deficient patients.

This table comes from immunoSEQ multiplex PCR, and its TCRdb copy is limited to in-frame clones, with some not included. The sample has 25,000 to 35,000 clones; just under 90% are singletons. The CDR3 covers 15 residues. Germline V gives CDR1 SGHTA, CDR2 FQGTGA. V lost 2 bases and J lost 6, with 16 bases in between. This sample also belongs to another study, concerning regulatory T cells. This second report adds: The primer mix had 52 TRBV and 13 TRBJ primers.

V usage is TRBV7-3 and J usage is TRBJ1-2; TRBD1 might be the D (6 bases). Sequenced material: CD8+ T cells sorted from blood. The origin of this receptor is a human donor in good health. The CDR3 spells CASSLYGGPLDGYTF. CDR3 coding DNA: TGTGCCAGCAGCTTATACGGGGGGCCTCTAGATGGCTACACCTTC.